This TCR beta chain was recovered during a study of T cells in Graves' hyperthyroidism and ophthalmopathy. RNA transcripts gave rise to amplified TCR beta CDR3 regions. Carried out on the TCR CDR3, a first-round RT-PCR used the HTBI primer set. MiXCR, run by TCRdb on the multiplex PCR reads, gives a single entry per CDR3 protein. The table shows around 400,000 distinct CDR3 sequences, with approximately 16% occurring only once. This sequence originates from a woman aged 55-70 years with Graves' ophthalmopathy. The sequenced sample was blood.

This CDR3 reads CASSRRALTSGTYEQYF. In DNA form, the CDR3 reads TGTGCCAGCAGCCGTAGGGCCCTGACTAGCGGTACCTACGAGCAGTACTTC. The chain links TRBV7-9 to TRBJ2-7, with 9 bases identical to TRBD2. Germline V gives CDR1 SEHNR, CDR2 FQNEAQ (reference sequence). The CDR3 is 17 residues long. Losses at the gene ends were 5 bases for V and 2 bases for J; bases not matched to a gene: 13.